The 11 T cell receptor beta chains presented below share a single source sample, sequenced in a study of blood T cell repertoires in COVID-19. The method was immunoSEQ multiplex PCR; TCRdb's version includes in-frame clones alone and lacks a portion of them. The sample has 390,000 or so clones, about 87% seen once. The sequenced sample consisted of peripheral blood. Receptors originate from a woman aged 25 to 45 with COVID-19, enrolled during active disease.

The chain couples TRBV30 to TRBJ2-5; D remains unclear. The CDR3 spans 11 residues. Germline values: CDR1 GTSNPN, CDR2 SVGIG (reference sequence). The CDR3 is CGVLDLETQYF. CDR3 coding DNA: TGTGGGGTGTTAGACTTAGAGACCCAGTACTTC. Filled out from reference TRBV30 and TRBJ2-5, the complete variable domain reads SQTIHQWPATLVQPVGSPLSLECTVEGTSNPNLYWYRQAAGRGLQLLFYSVGIGQISSEVPQNLSASRPQDRQFILSSKKLLLSDSGFYLCGVLDLETQYFGPGTRLLVL.

This clone came up many times. The genes are TRBV7-9 and TRBJ2-5, with D perhaps TRBD1 (6 bases). The CDR3 covers 15 residues. From germline, CDR1 is SEHNR and CDR2 FQNEAQ (reference sequence). The V end lost 1 base, the J end lost 6 bases, and 15 bases lay between the germline ends. The chain's CDR3 is CASSLEGGGAQTQYF. In DNA, the CDR3 is TGTGCCAGCAGCTTAGAAGGGGGTGGAGCCCAGACCCAGTACTTC.

The rearrangement uses TRBV7-3 and TRBJ2-3; TRBD2 agrees at 12 bases. The germline V gene has CDR1 SGHTA and CDR2 FQGTGA. Trimming cost V 5 bases and J 0 bases; bases outside gene matches: 9. The CDR3 contains 18 residues. The CDR3 sequence is CASSPGTSGRVSTDTQYF. DNA for the CDR3: TGTGCCAGCAGCCCCGGGACTAGCGGGCGCGTTAGCACAGATACGCAGTATTTT.

The CDR3 DNA is TGTGCCAGCAGCCGCCGGGGAGGTAGCGAGCAGTTCTTC. This gives the protein CASSRRGGSEQFF. The rearrangement uses TRBV3-1 (or the pseudogene TRBV3-2) and TRBJ2-1; D might be TRBD2 (6 bases). CDR1 LGHDT and CDR2 YNNKEL come from the germline V gene (reference sequence). The V end was cut by 4 bases, the J end by 10 bases, with 14 bases between. CDR3 size: 13 residues.

This clone was counted once. The CDR3 sequence is CASSVRFSYNEQFF. The CDR3 DNA follows: TGTGCCAGCAGCGTGAGGTTCTCCTACAATGAGCAGTTCTTC. The chain combines TRBV9 with TRBJ2-1; D remains ambiguous. CDR1 and CDR2 from the germline V gene are SGDLS and YYNGEE. V lost 2 bases and J lost 0, with 6 bases in between. CDR3 length equals 14 residues.

The genes are TRBV6-1 and TRBJ1-1, with TRBD1 identical over 8 bases. The J segment lost 4 bases and the V segment lost 3 bases, leaving 4 bases of the junction unmatched. The CDR3 loop spans 14 amino acids. The germline CDR1 and CDR2 sequences are MNHNS and SASEGT. CDR3 sequence reads: CASSDQGATTEAFF. Here the CDR3 DNA reads TGTGCCAGCAGTGATCAGGGGGCGACCACTGAAGCTTTCTTT.

The V call is TRBV6-1, the J call TRBJ2-3; D remains ambiguous. V lost 3 bases to trimming and J lost 4 bases, with 20 bases between them. This CDR3 has 17 amino acids. In germline, CDR1 is MNHNS, CDR2 SASEGT. DNA of the CDR3: TGTGCCAGCAGTGAGGTCTCAACGCGCGTCTCGGCAGATACGCAGTATTTT. Translation: CASSEVSTRVSADTQYF.

The chain employs TRBV4-2 and TRBJ2-1; TRBD1 matches at 12 bases. In germline, CDR1 is LGHNA, CDR2 YNFKEQ. This CDR3 has 16 residues. Trimming took 4 bases from V and 8 from J; bases not matched to a gene: 9. Here the CDR3 reads CASSLEGTGGGYEQFF. Written as DNA, the CDR3 is TGTGCCAGCAGCCTTGAGGGGACAGGGGGCGGATATGAGCAGTTCTTC.

This chain links TRBV10-3 with TRBJ1-3; D ambiguous. Germline CDR1 is ENHRY and CDR2 is SYGVKD. The CDR3 has 14 amino acids. Trimming stripped 5 bases from V and 0 bases from J, with 8 bases between. CDR3: CAISTSSSGNTIYF. The CDR3 DNA is TGTGCCATCAGTACTAGCAGCTCTGGAAACACCATATATTTT.

The rearrangement uses TRBV7-9 and TRBJ2-7; TRBD2 is a possible D gene (6 bases). V lost 7 bases and J 3 bases, leaving 10 bases between the germline ends. The CDR3 covers 12 residues. From germline, CDR1 is SEHNR and CDR2 FQNEAQ (reference sequence). The CDR3 protein is CASTGSGYEQYF. CDR3 nucleotide sequence: TGTGCCAGCACCGGGAGCGGCTACGAGCAGTACTTC.

Only a few counts were recorded for this clone. This chain links TRBV6-1 with TRBJ2-7; no clear D gene. The CDR3 totals 11 residues. Germline V lookup: CDR1 MNHNS, CDR2 SASEGT. Trimming shortened V by 1 base and J by 5 bases, and 3 bases separated the two germline ends. This chain's CDR3 is CASSEDNEQYF. The CDR3 DNA reads TGTGCCAGCAGTGAAGACAACGAGCAGTACTTC.